The clone carrying this T cell receptor (beta chain) occurred a few times. Its antigen remains unidentified. V was trimmed by 2 bases and J by 0 bases, leaving 5 bases between them. The germline V gene has CDR1 MNHEY and CDR2 SVGAGI. The CDR3 sequence is 14 residues long. The data are from a study of T cell repertoires in cytomegalovirus infection. About the study: Both recently identified HLA-C-restricted and well-studied HLA-B-restricted CMV epitopes were used in the study. Public TCR beta signatures provided an indication of both CMV infection and a matching HLA type. Study-wide results and caveats: Carriers of CMV and the relevant HLA type were discriminated by public TCR beta frequency. Ex vivo, HLA-C-restricted CMV-specific TCR beta clonotypes prevailed over the rest of the response.

TCRdb re-derived calls from the reads in MiXCR, one entry per CDR3 protein. Here the sample spans 600,000 to 700,000 distinct CDR3 sequences, 33% being singletons. The gene calls are TRBV6-5 and TRBJ2-4; D gene uncertain. The input for sequencing was cultured PBMCs, taken from culture after CMV antigen stimulation. This TCR was recovered from a human donor in good health (CMV status not recorded). Some clones in this sample may be carry-over from other donors' samples. The CDR3 loop is CASSYGLAKNIQYF. CDR3 DNA: TGTGCCAGCAGTTACGGATTAGCCAAAAACATTCAGTACTTC.